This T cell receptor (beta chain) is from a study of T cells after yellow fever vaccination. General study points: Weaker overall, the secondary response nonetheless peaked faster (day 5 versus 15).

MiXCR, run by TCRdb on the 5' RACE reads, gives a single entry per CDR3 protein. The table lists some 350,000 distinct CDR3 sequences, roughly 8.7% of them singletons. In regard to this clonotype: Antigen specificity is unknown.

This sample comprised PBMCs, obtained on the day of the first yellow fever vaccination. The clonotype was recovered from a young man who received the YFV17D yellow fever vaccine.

The CDR3 DNA reads as TGTGCCAGCAGTGAATTCAGCACGCGGAATGAGCAGTTCTTC. Translation gives CASSEFSTRNEQFF. The rearrangement links TRBV25-1 to TRBJ2-1; D is unresolved. Trimming removed 1 base from V and 7 bases from J, with 11 bases in between. This CDR3 spans 14 amino acids. Germline V gene sequence: CDR1 MGHDK, CDR2 SYGVNS.